What follows describes a single T cell receptor beta chain. The antigen is not known. This sample was included in a study of vaccination effects on CD4 cells after COVID-19. Background on the study: BNT162b2 vaccine or mRNA-1273 vaccine was given to participants in two doses. Study outcomes and limitations: Few convalescent patients were included, and no early post-infection timepoints were sampled.

Under the ViraFEST assay, PBMC were stimulated with viral peptide pools so that antigen-specific CD4+ T cells expanded. Sequencing was performed afterwards. Following an approximately ten-day culture, CD4+ T cells were purified. The healthy vaccine recipients, who had no prior SARS-CoV-2 infection, showed negative nucleocapsid antibodies. Every well housed two million PBMC, which grew in culture alongside about 9.9 IU/ml IL-2 and around 9.4 ug/ml peptides. Each culture had half its medium swapped for IL-2 medium on days 3 and 7. Assay used: immunoSEQ multiplex PCR; TCRdb lists only in-frame clones, some missing. The profile shows 71,000 or so clones, under 75% of them singletons. Trimming removed 1 base at V and 7 bases at J, with 11 bases between. The CDR3 extends over 15 amino acids. Germline assignment: CDR1 SGHDN and CDR2 FVKESK.

This clonotype was sampled from a human donor who received a COVID-19 vaccine. The sample was CD4+ T cells from PBMCs cultured with HCoV-OC43 spike peptides, taken before COVID-19 vaccination. Indicated subset: HCoV-OC43 spike overlapping peptide pool stimulation. This rearrangement joins TRBV14 to TRBJ1-6; perhaps TRBD1 as D (5 bases). CDR3 protein: CASSQVQGGNSPLHF. CDR3 DNA sequence: TGTGCCAGCAGCCAAGTCCAGGGCGGCAATTCACCCCTCCACTTT.